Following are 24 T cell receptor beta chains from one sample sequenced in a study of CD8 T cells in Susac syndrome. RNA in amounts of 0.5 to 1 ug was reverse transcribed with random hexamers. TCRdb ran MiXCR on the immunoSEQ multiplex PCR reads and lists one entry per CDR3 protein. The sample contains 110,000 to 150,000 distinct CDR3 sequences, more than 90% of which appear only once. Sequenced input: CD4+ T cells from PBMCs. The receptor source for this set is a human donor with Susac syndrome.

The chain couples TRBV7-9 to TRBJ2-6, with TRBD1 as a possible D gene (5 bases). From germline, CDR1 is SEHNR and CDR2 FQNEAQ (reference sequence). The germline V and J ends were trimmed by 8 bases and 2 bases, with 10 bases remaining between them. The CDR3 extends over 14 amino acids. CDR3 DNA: TGTGCCAGCCCAGCAGGGACTGGGGCCAACGTCCTGACTTTC. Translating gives CASPAGTGANVLTF.

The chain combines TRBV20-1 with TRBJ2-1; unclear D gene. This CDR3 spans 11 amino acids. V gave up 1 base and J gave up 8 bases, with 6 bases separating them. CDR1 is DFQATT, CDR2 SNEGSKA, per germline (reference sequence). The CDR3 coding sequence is TGCAGTGCTAGAGCCCAAGATGAGCAGTTCTTC. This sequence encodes CSARAQDEQFF.

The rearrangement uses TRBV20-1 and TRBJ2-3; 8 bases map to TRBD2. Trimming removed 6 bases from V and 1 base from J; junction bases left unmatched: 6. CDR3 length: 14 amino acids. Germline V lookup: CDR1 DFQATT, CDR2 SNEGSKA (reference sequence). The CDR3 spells CSASAGVGTDTQYF. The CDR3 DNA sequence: TGCAGTGCGTCAGCGGGAGTGGGCACAGATACGCAGTATTTT.

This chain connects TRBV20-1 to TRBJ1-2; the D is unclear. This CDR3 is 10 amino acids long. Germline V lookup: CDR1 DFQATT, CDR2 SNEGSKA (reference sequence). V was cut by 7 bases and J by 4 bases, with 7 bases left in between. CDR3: CSVGLYGYTF. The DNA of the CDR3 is TGCAGTGTTGGCCTCTATGGCTACACCTTC.

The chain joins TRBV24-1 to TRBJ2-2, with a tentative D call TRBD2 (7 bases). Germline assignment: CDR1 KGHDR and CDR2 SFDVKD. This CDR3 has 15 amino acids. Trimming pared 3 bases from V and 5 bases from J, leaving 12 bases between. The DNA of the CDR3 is TGTGCCACCAGTGATGCGGGGGCACAAACCGGGGAGCTGTTTTTT. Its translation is CATSDAGAQTGELFF.

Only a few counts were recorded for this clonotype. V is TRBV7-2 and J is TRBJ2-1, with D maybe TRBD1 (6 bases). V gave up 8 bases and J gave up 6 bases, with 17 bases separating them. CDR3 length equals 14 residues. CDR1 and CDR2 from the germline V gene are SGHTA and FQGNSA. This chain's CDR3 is CASGGSSMGNEQFF. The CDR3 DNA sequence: TGTGCCAGCGGGGGCTCCTCTATGGGCAATGAGCAGTTCTTC.

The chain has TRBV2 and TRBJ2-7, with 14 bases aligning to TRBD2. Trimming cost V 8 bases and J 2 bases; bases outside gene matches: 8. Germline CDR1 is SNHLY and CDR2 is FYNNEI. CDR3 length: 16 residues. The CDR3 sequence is CASLGTSGGLTYEQYF. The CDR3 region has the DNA TGTGCCAGCCTGGGGACTAGCGGGGGTCTTACCTACGAGCAGTACTTC. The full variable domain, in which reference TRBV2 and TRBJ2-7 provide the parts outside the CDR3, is EPEVTQTPSHQVTQMGQEVILRCVPISNHLYFYWYRQILGQKVEFLVSFYNNEISEKSEIFDDQFSVERPDGSNFTLKIRSTKLEDSAMYFCASLGTSGGLTYEQYFGPGTRLTVT.

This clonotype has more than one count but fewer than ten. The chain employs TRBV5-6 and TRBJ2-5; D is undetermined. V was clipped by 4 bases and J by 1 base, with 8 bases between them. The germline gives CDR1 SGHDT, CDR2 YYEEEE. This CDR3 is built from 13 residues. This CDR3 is CASSRQIQETQYF. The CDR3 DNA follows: TGTGCCAGCAGCCGACAAATCCAAGAGACCCAGTACTTC.

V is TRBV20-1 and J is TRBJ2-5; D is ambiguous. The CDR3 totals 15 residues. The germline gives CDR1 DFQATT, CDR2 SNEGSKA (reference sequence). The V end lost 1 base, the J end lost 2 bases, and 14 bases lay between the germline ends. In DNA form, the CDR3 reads TGCAGTGCTAGAGTCCCAGGTCGGCCGCAAGAGACCCAGTACTTC. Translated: CSARVPGRPQETQYF.

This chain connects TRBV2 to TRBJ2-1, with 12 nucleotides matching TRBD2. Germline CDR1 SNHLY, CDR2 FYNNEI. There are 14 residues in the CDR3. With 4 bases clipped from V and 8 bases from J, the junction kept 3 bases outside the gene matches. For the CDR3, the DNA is TGTGCCAGCAGTGTGACTAGCGGGAGACATGAGCAGTTCTTC. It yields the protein CASSVTSGRHEQFF. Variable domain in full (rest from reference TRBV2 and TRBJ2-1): EPEVTQTPSHQVTQMGQEVILRCVPISNHLYFYWYRQILGQKVEFLVSFYNNEISEKSEIFDDQFSVERPDGSNFTLKIRSTKLEDSAMYFCASSVTSGRHEQFFGPGTRLTVL.

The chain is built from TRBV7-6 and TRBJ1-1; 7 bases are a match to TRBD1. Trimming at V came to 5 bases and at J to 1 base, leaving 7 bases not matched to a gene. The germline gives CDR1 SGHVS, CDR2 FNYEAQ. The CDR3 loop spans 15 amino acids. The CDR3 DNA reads TGTGCCAGCAGCCGAATAGGACAGGCGAACACTGAAGCTTTCTTT. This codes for CASSRIGQANTEAFF.

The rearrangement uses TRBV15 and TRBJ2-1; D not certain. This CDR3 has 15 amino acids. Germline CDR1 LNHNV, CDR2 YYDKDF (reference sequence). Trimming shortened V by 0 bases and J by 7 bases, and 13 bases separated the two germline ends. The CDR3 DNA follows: TGTGCCACCAGCAGAGATCCGGCTAGTTGGAATGAGCAGTTCTTC. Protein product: CATSRDPASWNEQFF.

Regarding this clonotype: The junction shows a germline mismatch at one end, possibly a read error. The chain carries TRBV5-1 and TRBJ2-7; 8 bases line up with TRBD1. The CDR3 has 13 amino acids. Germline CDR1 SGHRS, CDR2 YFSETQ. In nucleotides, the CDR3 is TGCGCCAGCACCTTGGACAGGGCAGGGGAGCAGTACTTC. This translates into CASTLDRAGEQYF.

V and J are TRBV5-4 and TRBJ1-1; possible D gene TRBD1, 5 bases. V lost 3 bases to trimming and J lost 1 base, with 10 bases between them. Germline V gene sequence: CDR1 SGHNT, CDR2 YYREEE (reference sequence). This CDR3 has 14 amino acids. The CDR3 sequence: CASSSGLRNTEAFF. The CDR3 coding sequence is TGTGCCAGCAGCTCGGGACTCCGGAACACTGAAGCTTTCTTT.

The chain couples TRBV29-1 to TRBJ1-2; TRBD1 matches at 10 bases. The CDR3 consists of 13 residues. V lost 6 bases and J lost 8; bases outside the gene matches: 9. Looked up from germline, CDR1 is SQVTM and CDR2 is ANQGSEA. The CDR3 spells CSVTGTGVGGYTF. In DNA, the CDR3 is TGCAGCGTGACCGGGACAGGGGTCGGGGGCTACACCTTC.

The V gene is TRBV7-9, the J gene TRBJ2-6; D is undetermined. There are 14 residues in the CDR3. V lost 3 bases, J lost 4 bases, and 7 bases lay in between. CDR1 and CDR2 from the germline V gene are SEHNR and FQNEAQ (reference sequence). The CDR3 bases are TGTGCCAGCAGCTTTCGGAAAGGGGCCAACGTCCTGACTTTC. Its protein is CASSFRKGANVLTF.

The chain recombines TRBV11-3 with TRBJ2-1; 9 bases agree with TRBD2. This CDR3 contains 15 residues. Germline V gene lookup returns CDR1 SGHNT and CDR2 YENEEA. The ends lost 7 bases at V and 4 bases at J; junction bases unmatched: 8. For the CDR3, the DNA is TGTGCCAGCATAAAGTGGCGGGAGGGGTACAATGAGCAGTTCTTC. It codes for CASIKWREGYNEQFF.

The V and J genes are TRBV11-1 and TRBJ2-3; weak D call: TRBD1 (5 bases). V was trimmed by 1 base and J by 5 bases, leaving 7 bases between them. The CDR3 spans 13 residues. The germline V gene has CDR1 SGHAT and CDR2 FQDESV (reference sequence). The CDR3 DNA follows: TGTGCCAGCAGCTTAGACCAGGGAGATACGCAGTATTTT. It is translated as CASSLDQGDTQYF. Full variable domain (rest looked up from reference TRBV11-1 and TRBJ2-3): EAEVAQSPRYKITEKSQAVAFWCDPISGHATLYWYRQILGQGPELLVQFQDESVVDDSQLPKDRFSAERLKGVDSTLKIQPAELGDSAMYLCASSLDQGDTQYFGPGTRLTVL.

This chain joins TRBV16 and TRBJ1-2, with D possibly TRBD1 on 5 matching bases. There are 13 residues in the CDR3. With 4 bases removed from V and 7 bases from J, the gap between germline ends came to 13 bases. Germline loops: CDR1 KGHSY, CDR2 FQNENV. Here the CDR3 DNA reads TGTGCCAGCAGCCCGGACACCGCCGGTGGCTACACCTTC. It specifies CASSPDTAGGYTF.

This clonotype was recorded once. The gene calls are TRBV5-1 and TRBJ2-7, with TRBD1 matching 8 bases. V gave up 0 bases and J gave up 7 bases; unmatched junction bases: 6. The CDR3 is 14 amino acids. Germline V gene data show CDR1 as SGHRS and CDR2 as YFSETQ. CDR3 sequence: CASSLEDRGGEQYF. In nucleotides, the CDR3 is TGCGCCAGCAGCTTGGAAGACAGGGGAGGAGAGCAGTACTTC.

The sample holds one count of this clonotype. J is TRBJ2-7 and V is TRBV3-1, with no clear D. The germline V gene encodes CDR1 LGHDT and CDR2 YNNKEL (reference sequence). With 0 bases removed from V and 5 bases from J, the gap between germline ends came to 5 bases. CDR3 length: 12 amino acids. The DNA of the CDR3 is TGTGCCAGCAGCCAAGATCAGCACGAGCAGTACTTC. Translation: CASSQDQHEQYF.

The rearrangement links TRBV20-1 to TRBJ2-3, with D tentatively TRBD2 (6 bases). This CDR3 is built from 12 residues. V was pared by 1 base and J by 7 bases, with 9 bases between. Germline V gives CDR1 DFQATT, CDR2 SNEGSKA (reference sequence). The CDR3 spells CSARGRANTQYF. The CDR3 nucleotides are TGCAGTGCTAGAGGGAGGGCAAATACGCAGTATTTT.

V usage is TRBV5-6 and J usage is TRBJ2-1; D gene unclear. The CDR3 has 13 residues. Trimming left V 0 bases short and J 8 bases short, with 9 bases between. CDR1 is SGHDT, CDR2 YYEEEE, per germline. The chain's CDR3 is CASSLEGFYEQFF. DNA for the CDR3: TGTGCCAGCAGCTTGGAGGGTTTCTATGAGCAGTTCTTC.

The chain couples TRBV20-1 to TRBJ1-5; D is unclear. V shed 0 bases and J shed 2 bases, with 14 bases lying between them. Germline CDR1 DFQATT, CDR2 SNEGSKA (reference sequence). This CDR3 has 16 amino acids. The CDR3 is CSARDAATLGNQPQHF. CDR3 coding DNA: TGCAGTGCTAGAGACGCCGCCACATTAGGCAATCAGCCCCAGCATTTT.